A selection of T cell receptor beta chains follows, all from one sample in a study of cytomegalovirus exposure and HLA in healthy donors. Assay used: immunoSEQ multiplex PCR; TCRdb lists only in-frame clones, some missing. Of around 140,000 clones detected, 70% to 90% appear once; the ten largest clones hold around 10%. Sequences were obtained from PBMCs. All receptors come from a man between 18 and 35 years old in good health and CMV-seropositive. Both conserved end residues are part of each CDR3. A D gene is named only where the DNA matches it firmly. Not every row has a clone size; where given, it reads once, few, many or a size class.

TRBJ2-1,TRBD1,-,TRBV5-6,CASSIRDRVFNEQFF,TGTGCCAGCAGCATCCGGGACAGGGTATTCAATGAGCAGTTCTTC
TRBJ1-2,TRBD1,few,TRBV2,CASSGEGTAYGYTF,TGTGCCAGCAGTGGTGAGGGGACAGCTTATGGCTACACCTTC
TRBJ2-1,-,-,TRBV2,CASKKESVSQFQFF,TGTGCCAGCAAAAAGGAAAGCGTGAGTCAATTCCAGTTCTTC
TRBJ2-7,TRBD2,-,TRBV4-2,CASSQELGEGHYEQYF,TGTGCCAGCAGCCAAGAATTAGGGGAGGGCCACTACGAGCAGTACTTC
TRBJ2-5,-,-,TRBV7-6,CASSPTNRDYQETQYF,TGTGCCAGCAGTCCGACAAACCGGGACTACCAAGAGACCCAGTACTTC
TRBJ1-2,TRBD1,-,TRBV4-1,CASSQPLGQASNYGYTF,TGCGCCAGCAGCCAACCCCTCGGACAGGCGTCTAACTATGGCTACACCTTC
TRBJ1-2,TRBD1,once,TRBV7-2,CASSLKMTGTGYTF,TGTGCCAGCAGCTTGAAAATGACAGGGACTGGCTACACCTTC
TRBJ1-1,-,-,TRBV30,CAWIREDTEAFF,TGTGCCTGGATCCGGGAGGACACTGAAGCTTTCTTT
TRBJ1-3,-,once,TRBV7-2,CASSSGSLTGNTIYF,TGTGCCAGCAGCTCCGGGTCCCTGACTGGAAACACCATATATTTT
TRBJ2-7,TRBD2,-,TRBV28,CASRPGLAGTYEQYF,TGTGCCAGCAGGCCGGGACTAGCGGGCACCTACGAGCAGTACTTC
TRBJ1-2,TRBD1,-,TRBV6-5,CASSYQGARGGYTF,TGTGCCAGCAGTTACCAGGGGGCGCGTGGAGGCTACACCTTC
TRBJ2-5,-,-,TRBV18,CASSPVTAETQYF,TGTGCCAGCTCACCCGTGACAGCGGAGACCCAGTACTTC
TRBJ2-7,-,-,TRBV5-1,CASSLGQGRVPFEQYF,TGCGCCAGCAGCTTGGGGCAAGGCAGGGTTCCCTTCGAGCAGTACTTC
TRBJ2-7,TRBD2,once,TRBV18,CASSPGGGRAYEQYF,TGTGCCAGCTCACCGGGTGGCGGGAGGGCCTATGAGCAGTACTTC
TRBJ2-1,TRBD2,-,TRBV7-8,CASSTSGGTYNEQFF,TGTGCCAGCAGCACGAGCGGGGGTACCTACAATGAGCAGTTCTTC
TRBJ2-7,TRBD1,many,TRBV27,CASSLSPDRGGEQYF,TGTGCCAGCAGTTTATCGCCGGACAGGGGAGGCGAGCAGTACTTC
TRBJ2-7,TRBD1,-,TRBV7-6,CASSLQRGTGRYEQYF,TGTGCCAGCAGCCTCCAGAGGGGGACAGGGAGGTACGAGCAGTACTTC
TRBJ2-3,-,once,TRBV20-1,CSALLATQYF,TGCAGTGCGCTCCTAGCTACGCAGTATTTT
TRBJ2-1,-,few,TRBV9,CASSVWANEQFF,TGTGCCAGCAGCGTATGGGCCAATGAGCAGTTCTTC
TRBJ1-1,-,-,TRBV27,CASRPIGQKNTEAFF,TGTGCCAGCAGGCCAATCGGACAGAAGAACACTGAAGCTTTCTTT
TRBJ2-3,-,-,TRBV19,CASSLTAGTDTQYF,TGTGCCAGTAGTCTCACAGCGGGCACAGATACGCAGTATTTT
TRBJ1-2,TRBD1,-,TRBV25-1,CASSEDRAYGYTF,TGTGCCAGCAGTGAGGACAGGGCCTATGGCTACACCTTC
TRBJ2-5,-,-,TRBV5-4,CASSLWSGETQYF,TGTGCCAGCAGCTTGTGGTCGGGGGAGACCCAGTACTTC
TRBJ1-1,-,few,TRBV29-1,CSVEDLWTDMNTEAFF,TGCAGCGTTGAAGACCTTTGGACAGACATGAACACTGAAGCTTTCTTT
TRBJ2-7,TRBD1,-,TRBV19,CASTGTGGSYEQYF,TGTGCCTCCACCGGGACAGGGGGCTCCTACGAGCAGTACTTC
TRBJ1-2,-,once,TRBV5-1,CASSLSGMTGSGYTF,TGCGCCAGCAGCTTGTCCGGAATGACCGGGAGTGGCTACACCTTC
TRBJ2-1,-,once,TRBV2,CASTGVWGNEQFF,TGTGCCAGCACAGGGGTTTGGGGTAATGAGCAGTTCTTC
TRBJ2-7,-,-,TRBV11-3,CASSSTPPLTYEQYF,TGTGCCAGCAGCTCTACCCCCCCTCTAACCTACGAGCAGTACTTC
TRBJ1-1,-,many,TRBV19,CASSPDRSHSMNTEAFF,TGTGCCAGTAGCCCAGACAGGTCCCACAGCATGAACACTGAAGCTTTCTTT
TRBJ2-5,TRBD2,-,TRBV7-8,CASQSREGQETQYF,TGTGCCAGTCAATCCCGGGAGGGCCAAGAGACCCAGTACTTC
TRBJ1-5,-,-,TRBV6-4,CASSVEDNQPQHF,TGTGCCAGCAGTGTTGAGGACAATCAGCCCCAGCATTTT
TRBJ1-2,TRBD1,-,TRBV2,CASSIQDRDSGYTF,TGTGCCAGCAGTATCCAGGACAGGGACAGCGGCTACACCTTC
TRBJ1-1,-,-,TRBV29-1,CSVGVAGKNTEAFF,TGCAGCGTTGGGGTGGCAGGAAAGAACACTGAAGCTTTCTTT
TRBJ1-2,-,few,TRBV28,CASSIRLEGYTF,TGTGCCAGCAGTATCCGGTTGGAGGGCTACACCTTC
TRBJ2-7,-,once,TRBV19,CASSMGKSYEQYF,TGTGCCAGTAGTATGGGCAAGTCCTACGAGCAGTACTTC
TRBJ2-3,TRBD2,-,TRBV15,CATSRDLTSGGGDTQYF,TGTGCCACCAGCAGAGATCTGACTAGCGGAGGCGGAGATACGCAGTATTTT
TRBJ2-7,TRBD1,-,TRBV29-1,CSVRPGTASYEQYF,TGCAGCGTTAGACCCGGGACAGCCTCCTACGAGCAGTACTTC
TRBJ2-7,-,-,TRBV9,CASSVSGEFAEQYF,TGTGCCAGCAGCGTATCAGGGGAATTTGCCGAGCAGTACTTC
TRBJ1-2,TRBD1,once,TRBV11-2,CASSLGIRGGDGYTF,TGTGCCAGCAGCTTAGGGATAAGAGGGGGCGATGGCTACACCTTC
TRBJ1-1,-,-,TRBV29-1,CSVCRTANTEAFF,TGCAGCGTGTGTAGGACAGCGAACACTGAAGCTTTCTTT
TRBJ2-7,-,-,TRBV27,CASSLYREGEQYF,TGTGCCAGCAGTTTGTACAGGGAAGGCGAGCAGTACTTC
TRBJ1-1,TRBD1,-,TRBV19,CASSASTGGNTEAFF,TGTGCCAGTAGTGCCTCGACAGGGGGGAACACTGAAGCTTTCTTT
TRBJ1-6,-,-,TRBV6-5,CASKRGSSYNSPLHF,TGTGCCAGCAAGCGGGGGAGCTCCTATAATTCACCCCTCCACTTT
TRBJ1-5,TRBD1,-,TRBV27,CASRSRDSPNQPQHF,TGTGCCAGCAGAAGTCGGGACAGCCCCAATCAGCCCCAGCATTTT
TRBJ1-3,-,-,TRBV7-9,CASSLGQGRISGNTIYF,TGTGCCAGCAGCTTAGGTCAAGGCAGGATCTCTGGAAACACCATATATTTT
TRBJ1-3,-,-,TRBV13,CASSLRGTGNTIYF,TGTGCCAGCAGCTTGAGGGGGACTGGAAACACCATATATTTT
TRBJ2-5,-,once,TRBV11-3,CASSLEPRVGETQYF,TGTGCCAGCAGCTTAGAACCTCGGGTCGGAGAGACCCAGTACTTC
TRBJ2-1,TRBD2,-,TRBV27,CASSRLAGGFNEQFF,TGTGCCAGCAGTAGACTAGCGGGGGGGTTCAATGAGCAGTTCTTC
TRBJ1-2,-,-,TRBV25-1,CASSGAFYGYTF,TGTGCCAGCAGTGGGGCTTTCTATGGCTACACCTTC
TRBJ2-3,TRBD1,-,TRBV2,CASSRRRQGSNTDTQYF,TGTGCCAGCAGTCGCCGTCGACAGGGTAGCAACACAGATACGCAGTATTTT
TRBJ2-7,-,few,TRBV30,CAGRAGPWEQYF,TGTGCCGGACGGGCAGGGCCTTGGGAGCAGTACTTC
TRBJ2-7,-,-,TRBV7-9,CASSLPLGASYEQYF,TGTGCCAGCAGCTTACCACTGGGGGCCAGCTACGAGCAGTACTTC
TRBJ2-7,-,-,TRBV19,CASSQSTSSYEQYF,TGTGCCAGTAGTCAATCGACTAGCTCCTACGAGCAGTACTTC
TRBJ2-1,TRBD1,-,TRBV28,CASSLAGGGRYNEQFF,TGTGCCAGCAGTTTAGCAGGGGGCGGTCGGTACAATGAGCAGTTCTTC
TRBJ2-1,TRBD2,-,TRBV9,CASSVGLAEGNEQFF,TGTGCCAGCAGCGTAGGACTAGCGGAGGGGAATGAGCAGTTCTTC
TRBJ1-3,-,-,TRBV27,CASSPGLLSGNTIYF,TGTGCCAGCAGTCCAGGACTCCTCTCTGGAAACACCATATATTTT
TRBJ2-1,-,-,TRBV7-6,CASSLRVLDEQFF,TGTGCCAGCAGCCTCAGGGTATTGGATGAGCAGTTCTTC